The next 5 T cell receptor beta chains were all read from a single sample in a study of blood T cell repertoires in COVID-19 (dated by TCRdb to 2020 to 2021). Receptor amplification or capture employed the immunoSEQ multiplex PCR assay. Not all clones reach the TCRdb copy of this immuneACCESS table, which keeps in-frame sequences only. Checked studies attribute under half of the gap to unresolved V genes and leave the rest unexplained. The sample table lists 300,000 to 400,000 clones, around 85% of them with a count of one. 7.2% of the sample rests with the top ten. Sequenced material: peripheral blood. The receptors stem from a human donor in a cohort sampled during active COVID-19.

The rearrangement links TRBV10-3 to TRBJ2-2, with 9 bases matching TRBD2. The V segment lost 5 bases and the J segment 2 bases; nucleotides outside the gene matches: 3. The CDR3 spans 15 residues. Germline V gene data show CDR1 as ENHRY and CDR2 as SYGVKD. Written as DNA, the CDR3 is TGTGCCATCAGTCCGACTAGCGGAAACACCGGGGAGCTGTTTTTT. It yields the protein CAISPTSGNTGELFF.

The chain carries TRBV24-1 and TRBJ1-2, with D possibly being TRBD1 (6 bases). Germline V gene sequence: CDR1 KGHDR, CDR2 SFDVKD. The CDR3 runs 13 residues. The V gene lost 5 bases and the J gene lost 8 bases, with 14 bases spanning the gap. The CDR3 region has the DNA TGTGCCACCAGTGGAGGACAGCCCGGAGGCTACACCTTC. Protein: CATSGGQPGGYTF.

The chain carries TRBV9 and TRBJ1-2; 10 bases map to TRBD1. The CDR3 has 14 amino acids. J lost 8 bases, V lost 0 bases, and 4 bases had no gene match. The germline V gene has CDR1 SGDLS and CDR2 YYNGEE. The CDR3 loop is CASSVGQGASGYTF. The CDR3 region has the DNA TGTGCCAGCAGCGTAGGACAGGGGGCGAGCGGCTACACCTTC.

The J gene is TRBJ2-7, the V gene TRBV7-9; unclear D gene. This CDR3 comprises 13 residues. Trimming pared 4 bases from V and 1 base from J, leaving 8 bases between. Germline V gene data show CDR1 as SEHNR and CDR2 as FQNEAQ (reference sequence). The CDR3 loop is CASSSQISYEQYF. CDR3 coding DNA: TGTGCCAGCAGCTCCCAGATTTCCTACGAGCAGTACTTC. Using reference TRBV7-9 and TRBJ2-7 for the parts outside the CDR3, the full variable domain is DTGVSQNPRHKITKRGQNVTFRCDPISEHNRLYWYRQTLGQGPEFLTYFQNEAQLEKSRLLSDRFSAERPKGSFSTLEIQRTEQGDSAMYLCASSSQISYEQYFGPGTRLTVT.

This clone was recorded once. The chain is built from TRBV4-2 and TRBJ2-3; TRBD2 matches at 11 bases. The CDR3 totals 17 residues. Germline V gene lookup returns CDR1 LGHNA and CDR2 YNFKEQ. V dropped 1 base and J dropped 0; count of bases not matched to a gene: 3. The CDR3 is CASSQASSGGSTDTQYF. The CDR3 nucleotides read TGTGCCAGCAGCCAAGCCTCTAGCGGGGGGAGCACAGATACGCAGTATTTT.